The 25 T cell receptor beta chains below were found in one sample sequenced in a study of CD8+ T cells in alopecia areata. The authors extracted RNA and reverse transcribed it into cDNA as the sequencing template. Profiling relied on immunoSEQ multiplex PCR, and the TCRdb table lists in-frame clones only, not all of them. Among around 20,000 clones listed, around 62% were seen once. CD4+ cells belonging to about five patients, who were in the biomarker study, were further sorted into CD25+CD127- cells. Sequenced input: CD4+ Tregs sorted from blood. These receptors were taken from a human donor with alopecia areata.

The rearrangement joins TRBV27 to TRBJ1-4; 8 bases fit TRBD1. CDR3 length: 13 residues. Trimming at V came to 4 bases and at J to 7 bases, leaving 2 bases not matched to a gene. In germline, CDR1 is MNHEY, CDR2 SMNVEV (reference sequence). The CDR3 loop is CASSWTGFEKLFF. CDR3 nucleotides: TGTGCCAGCAGTTGGACAGGGTTTGAAAAACTGTTTTTT.

J is TRBJ1-6 and V is TRBV7-8; D ambiguous. Germline CDR1 SGHVS, CDR2 FQNEAQ. The CDR3 has 14 amino acids. The V end lost 2 bases, the J end lost 6 bases, and 8 bases lay between the germline ends. The CDR3 here is CASSLSVTNSPLHF. The CDR3 coding sequence is TGTGCCAGCAGCTTAAGCGTAACTAATTCACCCCTCCACTTT.

This clone has only a few counts. The chain joins TRBV7-2 to TRBJ2-6; no firm D call. V lost 5 bases to trimming and J lost 0 bases, with 11 bases between them. In germline, CDR1 is SGHTA, CDR2 FQGNSA. CDR3 length: 16 amino acids. The CDR3 region is CASSPLFSSGANVLTF. The CDR3 nucleotides read TGTGCCAGCAGCCCATTATTCAGCTCTGGGGCCAACGTCCTGACTTTC. The whole variable domain, filled in from reference TRBV7-2 and TRBJ2-6, reads GAGVSQSPSNKVTEKGKDVELRCDPISGHTALYWYRQSLGQGLEFLIYFQGNSAPDKSGLPSDRFSAERTGGSVSTLTIQRTQQEDSAVYLCASSPLFSSGANVLTFGAGSRLTVL.

This chain links TRBV5-1 with TRBJ1-3; D is ambiguous. This CDR3 comprises 16 residues. Per the germline V gene, CDR1 is SGHRS and CDR2 is YFSETQ. The V and J ends lost 3 bases and 0 bases respectively, with 13 bases between them. This CDR3 is CASSSGLFSSGNTIYF. The DNA of the CDR3 is TGCGCCAGCAGCTCTGGACTTTTTAGCTCTGGAAACACCATATATTTT.

This clone ranks as medium-sized (0.01 to 0.1%). This chain uses TRBV28 with TRBJ1-2; no clear D. V lost 6 bases, J lost 7 bases, and 9 bases lay in between. CDR1 and CDR2 (germline): MDHEN, SYDVKM. This CDR3 has 11 residues. The CDR3 DNA follows: TGTGCCAGCAGAAGATTGAGTGGCTACACCTTC. Encoded protein: CASRRLSGYTF.

This clone appeared a few times. This chain uses TRBV7-2 with TRBJ2-7; D is unclear. V was clipped by 1 base and J by 5 bases, with 3 bases between them. The germline V gene encodes CDR1 SGHTA and CDR2 FQGNSA. There are 11 residues in the CDR3. DNA of the CDR3: TGTGCCAGCAGCTTAGTCGACGAGCAGTACTTC. This encodes CASSLVDEQYF.

This clone was recorded only once. The rearrangement joins TRBV28 to TRBJ2-3, with D maybe TRBD2 (6 bases). Germline assignment: CDR1 MDHEN and CDR2 SYDVKM. The CDR3 sequence is 16 residues long. Trimming removed 5 bases from V and 2 bases from J, with 17 bases in between. CDR3 DNA: TGTGCCAGCAGTCGTCCGGTTGCGGGGAACACAGATACGCAGTATTTT. Amino acids: CASSRPVAGNTDTQYF.

The chain couples TRBV18 to TRBJ2-3, with D unclear. Germline loops: CDR1 KGHSH, CDR2 LQKENI. The CDR3 is 13 residues long. V was trimmed by 3 bases and J by 1 base, leaving 5 bases between them. The CDR3 here is CASSPLGTDTQYF. The CDR3 DNA reads as TGTGCCAGCTCACCCCTGGGCACAGATACGCAGTATTTT.

The chain employs TRBV7-8 and TRBJ2-7; unclear D gene. Germline V gene sequence: CDR1 SGHVS, CDR2 FQNEAQ. V dropped 5 bases and J dropped 0 bases, with 11 bases sitting between them. The CDR3 sequence is 14 residues long. CDR3 residues: CASSPLGFSYEQYF. As DNA, the CDR3 is TGTGCCAGCAGCCCTCTAGGATTCTCCTACGAGCAGTACTTC. The variable domain in full, completed from reference TRBV7-8 and TRBJ2-7, reads GAGVSQSPRYKVAKRGQDVALRCDPISGHVSLFWYQQALGQGPEFLTYFQNEAQLDKSGLPSDRFFAERPEGSVSTLKIQRTQQEDSAVYLCASSPLGFSYEQYFGPGTRLTVT.

The V and J genes are TRBV5-1 and TRBJ2-5; 9 bases line up with TRBD2. V shed 4 bases and J 7 bases; nucleotides not matched to a gene: 8. The length of the CDR3 is 14 residues. CDR1 and CDR2 (germline): SGHRS, YFSETQ. For the CDR3, the DNA is TGCGCCAGCAGCCCCGGGACTAGCAAATGGACCCAGTACTTC. It codes for CASSPGTSKWTQYF. Full variable domain (outside the CDR3, taken from reference TRBV5-1 and TRBJ2-5): KAGVTQTPRYLIKTRGQQVTLSCSPISGHRSVSWYQQTPGQGLQFLFEYFSETQRNKGNFPGRFSGRQFSNSRSEMNVSTLELGDSALYLCASSPGTSKWTQYFGPGTRLLVL.

This clone was found a few times. The chain links TRBV10-2 to TRBJ1-5; a weak D match, TRBD1 (6 bases). Germline CDR1 WSHSY, CDR2 SAAADI. Trimming stripped 6 bases from V and 7 bases from J, with 16 bases between. CDR3 length: 14 residues. Here the CDR3 reads CASREGDGWQPQHF. The CDR3 DNA follows: TGCGCCAGCAGGGAGGGGGACGGTTGGCAGCCCCAGCATTTT.

Only a few counts were recorded for this clone. This chain joins TRBV7-8 and TRBJ2-3; 11 bases are shared with TRBD2. Trimming removed 5 bases from V and 5 bases from J; junction bases left unmatched: 12. Germline CDR1 and CDR2: SGHVS and FQNEAQ. This CDR3 contains 17 residues. This chain's CDR3 is CASSAPYRTSGQDTQYF. The CDR3 DNA sequence: TGTGCCAGCAGCGCGCCCTATCGGACTAGCGGGCAAGATACGCAGTATTTT.

This clone was recorded a few times. The chain is built from TRBV11-1 and TRBJ1-6; D remains ambiguous. CDR1 and CDR2 from the germline V gene are SGHAT and FQDESV (reference sequence). The CDR3 covers 14 residues. V lost 0 bases to trimming and J lost 7 bases, with 7 bases between them. The CDR3 reads CASSLAPGNSPLHF. The CDR3 DNA follows: TGTGCCAGCAGCTTAGCGCCAGGCAATTCACCCCTCCACTTT.

The V call is TRBV28, the J call TRBJ1-2; unclear D gene. The CDR3 has 14 residues. Trimming stripped 2 bases from V and 3 bases from J, with 10 bases between. CDR1 is MDHEN, CDR2 SYDVKM, per germline. CDR3 bases: TGTGCCAGCAGTTTAATAGGGCAGCACTATGGCTACACCTTC. This translates into CASSLIGQHYGYTF.

The V gene is TRBV19, the J gene TRBJ2-7, with TRBD2 identical over 11 bases. V was pared by 3 bases and J by 5 bases, with 9 bases of the junction left unmatched. CDR3 length: 16 residues. Germline values: CDR1 LNHDA, CDR2 SQIVND (reference sequence). The CDR3 DNA follows: TGTGCCAGTAGTATCTCCCCTCTAGCGGGAGGAAACGAGCAGTACTTC. Protein: CASSISPLAGGNEQYF.

V and J are TRBV19 and TRBJ2-1; no reliable D call. Germline V gives CDR1 LNHDA, CDR2 SQIVND (reference sequence). The V end lost 3 bases, the J end lost 6 bases, and 12 bases lay between the germline ends. The CDR3 loop spans 14 amino acids. The CDR3 is CASSMVLRTNEQFF. In DNA form, the CDR3 reads TGTGCCAGTAGTATGGTCCTAAGGACCAATGAGCAGTTCTTC.

The V gene is TRBV10-2, the J gene TRBJ2-7, with 10 bases fitting TRBD2. The CDR3 is 14 residues long. Germline CDR1 WSHSY, CDR2 SAAADI. The junction had 0 bases not matched to a gene; V was cut back by 0 bases and J by 4 bases. The DNA of the CDR3 is TGCGCCAGCAGTGAGTCTAGCGGGGGGTACGAGCAGTACTTC. This gives the protein CASSESSGGYEQYF.

The chain joins TRBV6-1 to TRBJ2-7; D is ambiguous. V was clipped by 6 bases and J by 4 bases, with 4 bases between them. This CDR3 is built from 10 residues. Germline V gene sequence: CDR1 MNHNS, CDR2 SASEGT. The CDR3 spells CASSRYEQYF. The CDR3 nucleotides read TGTGCCAGCAGCAGGTACGAGCAGTACTTC.

This clone occurred a few times. J is TRBJ2-7 and V is TRBV4-1; D possibly matches TRBD1 or TRBD2 (5 bases each). The length of the CDR3 is 19 residues. The V and J ends lost 4 bases and 2 bases respectively, with 27 bases between them. Germline CDR1 is MGHRA and CDR2 is YSYEKL. The chain's CDR3 is CASSPGPAPGPRGTYEQYF. For the CDR3, the DNA is TGCGCCAGCAGCCCCGGACCGGCACCGGGACCCCGGGGCACCTACGAGCAGTACTTC.

This clone turned up a few times. The chain is built from TRBV10-2 and TRBJ2-2; D is perhaps TRBD1 (6 bases). V lost 7 bases, J lost 6 bases, and 15 bases lay in between. The CDR3 totals 14 residues. Germline CDR1 is WSHSY and CDR2 is SAAADI. CDR3 region: CASTQTGPAGELFF. CDR3 DNA sequence: TGCGCCAGCACCCAGACAGGCCCAGCCGGGGAGCTGTTTTTT.

This clone has a handful of counts. V gene TRBV14 combines with J gene TRBJ2-7; 8 nucleotides match TRBD1. V shed 4 bases and J 3 bases; nucleotides not matched to a gene: 5. The CDR3 runs to 14 residues. Germline values: CDR1 SGHDN, CDR2 FVKESK. Here the CDR3 DNA reads TGTGCCAGCAGCCGTTTGGACAGGGTCTACGAGCAGTACTTC. Encoded protein: CASSRLDRVYEQYF.

This clone has more than one count but fewer than ten. V usage is TRBV7-8 and J usage is TRBJ2-3; D gene ambiguous. Between the trimmed V and J ends, which lost 0 bases and 4 bases, there was a span of 5 bases. The CDR3 loop spans 13 amino acids. CDR1 and CDR2 (germline): SGHVS, FQNEAQ. This CDR3 reads CASSLARADTQYF. The DNA for the CDR3 is TGTGCCAGCAGCTTAGCAAGGGCAGATACGCAGTATTTT.

This clone was seen once. The CDR3 here is CASRGLTGASYEQYF. The CDR3 nucleotides read TGTGCCAGCAGAGGGCTGACAGGGGCCTCCTACGAGCAGTACTTC. This chain links TRBV27 with TRBJ2-7, with 8 bases matching TRBD1. The CDR3 runs to 15 residues. With V trimmed by 6 bases and J by 0 bases, 7 bases remained unmatched. The V gene's germline CDR1 is MNHEY and CDR2 SMNVEV (reference sequence).

The chain couples TRBV7-2 to TRBJ1-1; perhaps TRBD1 as D (5 bases). Trimming took off 0 bases at V and 5 bases at J, with 16 bases between the two ends. CDR3 length: 16 amino acids. Germline CDR1 is SGHTA and CDR2 is FQGNSA. CDR3 protein: CASSLAQVRGETEAFF. The CDR3 DNA follows: TGTGCCAGCAGCTTAGCGCAGGTGAGAGGGGAAACTGAAGCTTTCTTT.

The J gene is TRBJ1-5, the V gene TRBV7-2; TRBD1 aligns across 9 bases. The V gene's germline CDR1 is SGHTA and CDR2 FQGNSA. The CDR3 has 16 residues. The junction had 10 bases not matched to a gene; V was cut back by 5 bases and J by 5 bases. CDR3 region: CASSRGQGLRYQPQHF. DNA of the CDR3: TGTGCCAGCAGCAGAGGACAGGGGTTGAGATATCAGCCCCAGCATTTT.